The entry below describes one TCR beta chain. The antigen remains undetermined. The sample belongs to a study of cytomegalovirus exposure and HLA in healthy donors. Turning to the study itself: Across almost 400 genotyped donors, approximately 80% landed in the Caucasian-associated ancestry cluster. Whole-study results and caveats: Presence/absence results assume similar sequencing depth per donor, which may not hold.

Primers included in the PCR were 60 Vbeta and 13 Jbeta primers. Data came from immunoSEQ multiplex PCR; TCRdb stores just in-frame clones and leaves some out. The table records fewer than 130,000 clones, 74% of them present only once. The CDR3 sequence is 15 residues long. J lost 8 bases, V lost 0 bases, and 8 bases had no gene match. Germline CDR1 is MNHEY and CDR2 is SMNVEV (reference sequence). The sequenced sample was PBMCs. This TCR derives from a man aged 50 to 59 in good health and CMV-seropositive. V is TRBV27 and J is TRBJ1-2, with 8 bases that match TRBD1. The CDR3 DNA reads as TGTGCCAGCAGTTTATCGAATGCAGGGGGCTGGGGCTACACCTTC. This translates into CASSLSNAGGWGYTF.